The source of this T cell receptor beta chain is a study of cytotoxic CD8 clonotypes in ibrutinib-treated CLL. In the study overall: Each sample contained, on average, approximately 250,000 productive templates and 94,082 productive rearrangements.

Notes on the study in general: Elevated clonality accompanied ibrutinib response, with a return toward baseline values at progression. Public clonotypes proved infrequent, and on treatment they shrank or remained steady.

Target depth was 1 in 200,000 to 1 in 1 million T cells, about 10x per clonotype. The method was immunoSEQ multiplex PCR; TCRdb's version includes in-frame clones alone and lacks a portion of them. The sample consists of some 300,000 clones, almost 80% of them appearing once. The CDR3 is 14 residues long. Per the germline V gene, CDR1 is SGHDN and CDR2 is FVKESK. Trimming at V came to 1 base and at J to 11 bases, leaving 10 bases not matched to a gene. This clone was counted a single time. What it binds is unknown. The receptor comes from a human donor with chronic lymphocytic leukemia. The rearrangement links TRBV14 to TRBJ1-1, with 7 bases matching TRBD1. Sequences were derived from PBMCs, sampled before ibrutinib treatment. The CDR3 is CASSQGTWTGDAFF. The CDR3 DNA is TGTGCCAGCAGCCAAGGGACCTGGACAGGTGATGCTTTCTTT.